This T cell receptor beta chain was captured by sequencing in a study of HIV-infected patients and healthy controls. Alpha and beta constant-region primers primed reverse transcription of 400 to 500 ng RNA. Each of the alpha and beta chains got its own library through chain-specific third strand synthesis with indices. Via MiXCR, TCRdb re-called the 5' RACE reads, giving one row per CDR3 protein. The sample shows more than 15,000 distinct CDR3 sequences, approximately 5.8% of them seen only once. CDR3 size: 18 residues. Germline values: CDR1 SGHTA, CDR2 FQGNSA. The J segment lost 6 bases and the V segment lost 2 bases, leaving 12 bases of the junction unmatched. Whole blood was used without fractionation, so all unsorted peripheral T cells were included. This clonotype was recorded at least ten times. Antigen specificity is unknown. Study outcomes and limitations: Significantly higher mean Gini indices appeared in HIV-infected repertoires, possibly reflecting oligoclonality. Significant mean usage differences between HIV-infected patients and controls involved eight alpha and eight beta V genes.

V and J are TRBV7-2 and TRBJ2-2; the match to TRBD2 covers 10 bases. The sample taken for sequencing was blood. The receptor was derived from an adult in good health. The DNA of the CDR3 is TGTGCCAGCAGCTTAAGGGCTAGCGGGGGTGCGGGGGCCGGGGAGCTGTTTTTT. It translates to CASSLRASGGAGAGELFF.